This T cell receptor beta chain came from a study of T cell changes during pregnancy in multiple sclerosis. The V gene end was trimmed by 8 bases and the J gene end by 4 bases; junction bases not matched to a gene: 11. CDR1 and CDR2 from the germline V gene are MNHNS and SASEGT. The CDR3 spans 15 residues. TCRdb's table, derived via immunoSEQ multiplex PCR, lists solely in-frame clones and lacks some. The sample holds more than 60,000 clones; over 75% are singletons and the top ten take 0.29%. The sample in question was CD4+ T cells from peripheral blood mononuclear cells, obtained in the third trimester of pregnancy. The chain links TRBV6-1 to TRBJ2-3, with TRBD2 matching over 8 bases. The source is a female donor in good health, enrolled as a control in a pregnancy study. The CDR3, as DNA: TGTGCCAGCGGAGAGGAGCGGGGGCTTGCAGATACGCAGTATTTT. Protein sequence: CASGEERGLADTQYF.